This note documents a single T cell receptor beta chain sequence. Its specificity is not known. This sample is part of a study of early T cells in non-severe SARS-CoV-2 infection. Across the study: It was bulk RNA from unsorted whole blood that was sequenced, and the chains were unpaired.

Study-wide results and limits: VDJdb matching favored anti-spike CD8 responses, missing private and CD4 specificities.

Molecules of cDNA were individually given unique molecular identifiers that were attached to them. TCRdb independently ran MiXCR on the 5' RACE reads; one entry per CDR3 protein. The sample records over 85,000 distinct CDR3 sequences, about 12% being singletons. CDR1 is DFQATT and CDR2 is SNEGSKA in the germline V gene (reference sequence). With V trimmed by 5 bases and J by 6 bases, 7 bases remained unmatched. The CDR3 loop spans 14 amino acids. This chain connects TRBV20-1 to TRBJ1-6, with 7 bases fitting TRBD1. Sample: whole blood. The sequence came from an adult who was a healthcare worker with PCR-confirmed SARS-CoV-2 infection or an uninfected control (not recorded which). The DNA for the CDR3 is TGCAGTGCTTCGACAGGGAATGTTAATTCACCCCTCCACTTT. This gives the protein CSASTGNVNSPLHF.